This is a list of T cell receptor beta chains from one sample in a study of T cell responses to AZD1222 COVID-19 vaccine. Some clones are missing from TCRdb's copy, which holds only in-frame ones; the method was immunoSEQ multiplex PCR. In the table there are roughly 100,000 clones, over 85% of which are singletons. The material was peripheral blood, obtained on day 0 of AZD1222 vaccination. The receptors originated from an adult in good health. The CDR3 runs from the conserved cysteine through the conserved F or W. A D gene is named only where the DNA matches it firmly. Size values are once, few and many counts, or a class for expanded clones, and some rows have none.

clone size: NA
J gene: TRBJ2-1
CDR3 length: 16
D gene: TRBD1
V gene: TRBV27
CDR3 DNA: TGTGCCAGCAGTACAGGGGCCCTACCGAGCTACAATGAGCAGTTCTTC
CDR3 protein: CASSTGALPSYNEQFF

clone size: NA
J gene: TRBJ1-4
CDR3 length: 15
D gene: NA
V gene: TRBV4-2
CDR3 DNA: TGTGCCAGCAGCCAAGAACGGGGTAGAGATGAAAAACTGTTTTTT
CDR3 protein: CASSQERGRDEKLFF

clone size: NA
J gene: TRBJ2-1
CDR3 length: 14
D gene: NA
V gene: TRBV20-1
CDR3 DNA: TGCAGTGCTAGTGGCTGGCAGGGGAACAATGAGCAGTTCTTC
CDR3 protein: CSASGWQGNNEQFF

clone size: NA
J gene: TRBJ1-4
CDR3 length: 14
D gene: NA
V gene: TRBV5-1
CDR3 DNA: TGCGCCAGCAGCTTGGGAACGGGTAATGAAAAACTGTTTTTT
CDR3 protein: CASSLGTGNEKLFF

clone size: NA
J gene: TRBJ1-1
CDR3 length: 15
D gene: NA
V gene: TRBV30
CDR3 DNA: TGTGCCTGGAGTGTCCCCTCGACACCAAACACTGAAGCTTTCTTT
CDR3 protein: CAWSVPSTPNTEAFF

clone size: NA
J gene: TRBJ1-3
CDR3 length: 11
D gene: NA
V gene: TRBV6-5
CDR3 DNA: TGTGCCAGCAGAGCGATTGACACCATATATTTT
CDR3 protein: CASRAIDTIYF

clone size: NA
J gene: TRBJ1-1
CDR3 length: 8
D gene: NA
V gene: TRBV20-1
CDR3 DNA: TGCAGTGCTGGCGGTGCTTTCTTT
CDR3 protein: CSAGGAFF

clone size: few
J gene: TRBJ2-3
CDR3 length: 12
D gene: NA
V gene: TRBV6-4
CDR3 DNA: TGTGCCAGCTCGGGAGCGGTAGATACGCAGTATTTT
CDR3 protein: CASSGAVDTQYF

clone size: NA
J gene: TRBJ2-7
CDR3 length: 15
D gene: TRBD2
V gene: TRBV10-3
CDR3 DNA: TGTGCCATTAGGAGGGAGGGACTCCTTTCCTACGAGCAGTACTTC
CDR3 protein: CAIRREGLLSYEQYF

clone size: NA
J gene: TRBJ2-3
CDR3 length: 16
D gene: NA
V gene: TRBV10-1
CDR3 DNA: TGCGCCAGCAGTGGCTCGCAGGGGTCGAGCACAGATACGCAGTATTTT
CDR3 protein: CASSGSQGSSTDTQYF

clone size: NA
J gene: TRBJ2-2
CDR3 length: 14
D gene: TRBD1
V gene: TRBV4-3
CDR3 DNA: TGCGCCAGCAGCCAATACAGGGGAACCGGGGAGCTGTTTTTT
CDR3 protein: CASSQYRGTGELFF

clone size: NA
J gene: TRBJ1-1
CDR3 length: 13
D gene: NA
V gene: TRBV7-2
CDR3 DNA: TGTGCCAGCAGCTTAGCCCCGGCAGGAAGGGCTTTCTTT
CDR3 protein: CASSLAPAGRAFF

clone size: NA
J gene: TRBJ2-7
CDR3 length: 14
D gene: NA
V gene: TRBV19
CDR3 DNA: TGTGCCAGTAGTACCATGCTCAGCTCCTACGAGCAGTACTTC
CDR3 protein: CASSTMLSSYEQYF

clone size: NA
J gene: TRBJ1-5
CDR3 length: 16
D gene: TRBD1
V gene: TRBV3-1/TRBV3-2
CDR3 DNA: TGTGCCAGCAGCCAAACCTGGACAGGGGGCGATCAGCCCCAGCATTTT
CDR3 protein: CASSQTWTGGDQPQHF

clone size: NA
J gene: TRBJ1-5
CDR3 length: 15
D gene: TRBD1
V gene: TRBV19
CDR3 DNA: TGTGCCAGTCACCCTTGGACAGGGAGCAATCAGCCCCAGCATTTT
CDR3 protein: CASHPWTGSNQPQHF

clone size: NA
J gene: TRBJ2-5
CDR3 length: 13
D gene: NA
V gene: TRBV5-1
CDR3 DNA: TGCGCCAGCAGCGCCAGGGTAACCGAGACCCAGTACTTC
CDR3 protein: CASSARVTETQYF

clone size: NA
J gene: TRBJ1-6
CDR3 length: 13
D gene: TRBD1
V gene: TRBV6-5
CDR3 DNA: TGTGCCAGCAGTCGGGGACAGGGCGATCCTCTCCACTTT
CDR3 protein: CASSRGQGDPLHF

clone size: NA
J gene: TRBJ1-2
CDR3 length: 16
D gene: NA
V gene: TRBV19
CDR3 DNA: TGTGCCAGTAGTATCGGATCCAGGGGCGATAACTATGGCTACACCTTC
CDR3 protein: CASSIGSRGDNYGYTF

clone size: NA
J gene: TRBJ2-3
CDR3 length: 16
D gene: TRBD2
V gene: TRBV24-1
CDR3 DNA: TGTGCCACCAGTGATATTACTAGCGGGAGCACAGATACGCAGTATTTT
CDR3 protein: CATSDITSGSTDTQYF

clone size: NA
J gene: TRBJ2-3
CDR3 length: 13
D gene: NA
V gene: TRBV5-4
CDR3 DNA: TGTGCCAGCAGCTTGGTAGGCACAGATACGCAGTATTTT
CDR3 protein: CASSLVGTDTQYF

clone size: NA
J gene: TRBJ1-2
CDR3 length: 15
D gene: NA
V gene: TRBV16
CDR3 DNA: TGTGCCAGCAGCCAATCTAGAGGGGGTGATTATGGCTACACCTTC
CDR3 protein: CASSQSRGGDYGYTF

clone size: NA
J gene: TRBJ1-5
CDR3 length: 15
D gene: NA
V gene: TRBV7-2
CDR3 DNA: TGTGCCAGCAGCTTAGGGGGGGCAGGCTATCAGCCCCAGCATTTT
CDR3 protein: CASSLGGAGYQPQHF

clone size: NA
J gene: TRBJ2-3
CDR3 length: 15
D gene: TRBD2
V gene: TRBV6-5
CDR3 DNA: TGTGCCAGCAGCAAAGACGGGGGAGGGACAGATACGCAGTATTTT
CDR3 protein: CASSKDGGGTDTQYF

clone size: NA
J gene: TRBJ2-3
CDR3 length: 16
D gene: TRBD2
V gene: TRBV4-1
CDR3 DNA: TGCGCCAGCAGCCGAACAACTAGCGGGAGGATGAATACGCAGTATTTT
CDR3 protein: CASSRTTSGRMNTQYF

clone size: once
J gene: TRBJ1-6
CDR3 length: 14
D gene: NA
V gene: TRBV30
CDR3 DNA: TGTGCCTGGAATAGAGGACCTCCCGGCGCTCCTGGCCACTTT
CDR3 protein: CAWNRGPPGAPGHF

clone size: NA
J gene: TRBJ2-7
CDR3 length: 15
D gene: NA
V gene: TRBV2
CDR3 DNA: TGTGCCAGCATCAAGGCAGGCCGACAGCCCTACGAGCAGTACTTC
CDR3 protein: CASIKAGRQPYEQYF

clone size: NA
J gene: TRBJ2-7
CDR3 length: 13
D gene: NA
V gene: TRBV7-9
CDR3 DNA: TGTGCCAGCAGCTTAGCTGTGCGACAGTCGCCGTACTTC
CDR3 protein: CASSLAVRQSPYF

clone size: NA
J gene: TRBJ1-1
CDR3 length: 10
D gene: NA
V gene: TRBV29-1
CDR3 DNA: TGCAGCGTTGAGAACACTGAAGCTTTCTTT
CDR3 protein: CSVENTEAFF

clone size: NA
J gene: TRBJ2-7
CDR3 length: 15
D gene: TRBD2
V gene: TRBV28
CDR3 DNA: TGTGCCAGCAGGGCCAGGACTAGTTCTGTCTACGAGCAGTACTTC
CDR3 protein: CASRARTSSVYEQYF

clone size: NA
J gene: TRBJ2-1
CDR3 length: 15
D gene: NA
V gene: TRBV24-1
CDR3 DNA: TGTGCCACCAGTGATGGGGGCCCCCGGGACAATGAGCAGTTCTTC
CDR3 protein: CATSDGGPRDNEQFF

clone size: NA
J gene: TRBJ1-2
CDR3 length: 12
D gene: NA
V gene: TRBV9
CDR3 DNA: TGTGCCAGCACCTCAAGGGAATATGGCTACACCTTC
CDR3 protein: CASTSREYGYTF

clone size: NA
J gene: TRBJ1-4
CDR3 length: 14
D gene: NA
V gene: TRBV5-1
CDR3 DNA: TGCGCCAGCAGCAAAAGCAACACTAATGAAAAACTGTTTTTT
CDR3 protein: CASSKSNTNEKLFF

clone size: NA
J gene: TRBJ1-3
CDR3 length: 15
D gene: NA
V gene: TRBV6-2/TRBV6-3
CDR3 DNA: TGTGCCAGCAGCCGCCCTTCGAGCTCTGGAAACACCATATATTTT
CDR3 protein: CASSRPSSSGNTIYF

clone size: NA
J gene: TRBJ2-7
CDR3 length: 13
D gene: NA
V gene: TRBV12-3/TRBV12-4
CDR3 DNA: TGTGCCAGCAGTGGCGCCCGGGCTCTAGAGCAGTACTTC
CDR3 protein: CASSGARALEQYF

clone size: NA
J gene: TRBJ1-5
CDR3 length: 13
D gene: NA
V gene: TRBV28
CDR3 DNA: TGTGCCAGCAGGTTACCACAGGTTCAGCCCCAGCATTTT
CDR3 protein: CASRLPQVQPQHF

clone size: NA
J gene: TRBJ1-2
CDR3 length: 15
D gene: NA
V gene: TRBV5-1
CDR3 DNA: TGCGCCAGCAGCTTAGGATTCTCGGGGCCGGAGGGCTACACCTTC
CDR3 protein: CASSLGFSGPEGYTF

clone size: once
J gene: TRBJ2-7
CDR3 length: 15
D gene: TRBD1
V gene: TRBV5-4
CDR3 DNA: TGTGCCAGCAGCCTTTTCCGCGACAGGGGCAACGAGCAGTACTTC
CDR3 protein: CASSLFRDRGNEQYF

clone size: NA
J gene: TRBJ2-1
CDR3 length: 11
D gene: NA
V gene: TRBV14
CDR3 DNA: TGTGCCAGCAGCCAGTACTTGGCGCAGTTCTTC
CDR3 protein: CASSQYLAQFF

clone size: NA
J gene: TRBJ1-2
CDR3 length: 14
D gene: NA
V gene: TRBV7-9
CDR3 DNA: TGTGCCAGCAGCCCCCCTGGGGACCCCTATGGCTACACCTTC
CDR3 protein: CASSPPGDPYGYTF

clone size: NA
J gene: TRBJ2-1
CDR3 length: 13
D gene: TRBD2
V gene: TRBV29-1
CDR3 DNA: TGCAGCGTTGGGACTAGCGTATACAATGAGCAGTTCTTC
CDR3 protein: CSVGTSVYNEQFF

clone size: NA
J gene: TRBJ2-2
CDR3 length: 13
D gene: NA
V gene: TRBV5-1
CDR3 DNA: TGCGCCAGCAGCTTGCCAGGCACCGGGGAGCTGTTTTTT
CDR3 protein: CASSLPGTGELFF

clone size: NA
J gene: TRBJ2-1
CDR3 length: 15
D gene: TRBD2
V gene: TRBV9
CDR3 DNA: TGTGCCAGCAGCCGGGCGCTAGCGGGAGGTTGGGAGCAGTTCTTC
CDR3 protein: CASSRALAGGWEQFF

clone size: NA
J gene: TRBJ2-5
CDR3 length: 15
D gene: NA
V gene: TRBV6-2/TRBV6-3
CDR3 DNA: TGTGCCAGCAGTTACCTCGGGCCGTACCAAGAGACCCAGTACTTC
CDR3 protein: CASSYLGPYQETQYF